Listed here are 32 T cell receptor beta chains from one sample, sequenced in a study of blood T cell repertoires in COVID-19. Repertoires were generated with immunoSEQ multiplex PCR, while TCRdb's copy carries only in-frame clones and drops some. The sample lists about 400,000 clones; 80% to 90% were seen once. Sample: PBMCs or T cells enriched from blood (not recorded which). The receptors were gathered from a man aged 35 to 55 in a cohort exposed to, infected with or recovered from COVID-19 (not recorded which).

The rearrangement joins TRBV30 to TRBJ1-2; no reliable D call. CDR1 and CDR2 from the germline V gene are GTSNPN and SVGIG (reference sequence). The CDR3 length is 13 residues. Trimming cost V 1 base and J 1 base, with 7 bases left between them. The CDR3 bases are TGTGCCTGGAGTGACGGGAATAACTATGGCTACACCTTC. Protein: CAWSDGNNYGYTF.

The gene calls are TRBV19 and TRBJ2-2; TRBD1 is a possible D gene (5 bases). There are 13 residues in the CDR3. Germline CDR1 LNHDA, CDR2 SQIVND (reference sequence). Trimming left V 7 bases short and J 5 bases short, with 11 bases between. The CDR3 here is CASMAGRTGELFF. The CDR3 DNA follows: TGTGCCAGTATGGCAGGGCGGACCGGGGAGCTGTTTTTT.

This sequence joins TRBV4-1 and TRBJ2-3, with a weak D call TRBD1 (5 bases). V was clipped by 0 bases and J by 4 bases, with 11 bases between them. The germline gives CDR1 MGHRA, CDR2 YSYEKL. The CDR3 totals 15 residues. As DNA, the CDR3 is TGCGCCAGCAGCCAAGAAGGGGTACGGGCAGATACGCAGTATTTT. Amino acids: CASSQEGVRADTQYF.

This chain links TRBV5-4 with TRBJ2-7; weak D call: TRBD1 (6 bases). V was pared by 4 bases and J by 3 bases, with 14 bases between. The CDR3 covers 14 residues. Germline V gene lookup returns CDR1 SGHNT and CDR2 YYREEE (reference sequence). In DNA form, the CDR3 reads TGTGCCAGCAGCACCCCGACAGGCAGCTACGAGCAGTACTTC. This gives the protein CASSTPTGSYEQYF.

The CDR3, as DNA: TGTGCCAGCAGCGTGTGGGGCGAAGGTGGAAACACCATATATTTT. It is translated as CASSVWGEGGNTIYF. V gene TRBV3-1 (or the pseudogene TRBV3-2) combines with J gene TRBJ1-3, with D possibly matching TRBD1 (5 bases). Germline CDR1 LGHDT, CDR2 YNNKEL (reference sequence). Between the trimmed V and J ends, which lost 5 bases and 3 bases, there was a span of 14 bases. The CDR3 has 15 amino acids.

The table lists this clone with a count of one. The gene calls are TRBV3-1 (or the pseudogene TRBV3-2) and TRBJ2-3; D might be TRBD2 (6 bases). The CDR3 is 16 residues long. V was trimmed by 6 bases and J by 2 bases, leaving 18 bases between them. CDR1 is LGHDT and CDR2 is YNNKEL in the germline V gene (reference sequence). Written as DNA, the CDR3 is TGTGCCAGCAGTCGACTAGTGGTTCAATCCACAGATACGCAGTATTTT. Its protein product is CASSRLVVQSTDTQYF.

The V and J genes are TRBV6-5 and TRBJ1-2, with 7 positions matching TRBD1. This CDR3 has 13 amino acids. Losses at the gene ends were 8 bases for V and 2 bases for J; bases not matched to a gene: 5. Germline V CDR1 and CDR2: MNHEY, SVGAGI. DNA of the CDR3: TGTGCCAGCGGGAGAGGGGGCAACTATGGCTACACCTTC. It translates to CASGRGGNYGYTF.

J is TRBJ2-7 and V is TRBV27, with D perhaps TRBD2 (6 bases). V gave up 6 bases and J gave up 4 bases, with 7 bases separating them. The germline V gene has CDR1 MNHEY and CDR2 SMNVEV (reference sequence). The length of the CDR3 is 11 residues. CDR3 protein: CASRGGYEQYF. The CDR3 DNA sequence: TGTGCCAGCAGGGGGGGATACGAGCAGTACTTC.

The chain couples TRBV27 to TRBJ2-1; 11 bases agree with TRBD2. The CDR3 has 16 amino acids. The junction had 3 bases not matched to a gene; V was cut back by 5 bases and J by 0 bases. The germline gives CDR1 MNHEY, CDR2 SMNVEV (reference sequence). DNA of the CDR3: TGTGCCAGCAGTCGTAGCGGGAGGGCCTCCTACAATGAGCAGTTCTTC. Translating gives CASSRSGRASYNEQFF.

The chain is built from TRBV5-4 and TRBJ2-3, with D hard to call. Trimming took 0 bases from V and 4 from J, leaving 9 bases between them. The germline gives CDR1 SGHNT, CDR2 YYREEE (reference sequence). The CDR3 covers 14 residues. CDR3 residues: CASSLDSNADTQYF. As DNA, the CDR3 is TGTGCCAGCAGCTTGGATAGCAATGCAGATACGCAGTATTTT.

V usage is TRBV27 and J usage is TRBJ1-2; 9 nucleotides line up with TRBD1. CDR1 is MNHEY, CDR2 SMNVEV, per germline (reference sequence). This CDR3 is built from 15 residues. The V segment lost 6 bases and the J segment 0 bases; nucleotides outside the gene matches: 5. The CDR3 region is CASRPRDRANYGYTF. The CDR3, as DNA: TGTGCCAGCAGACCCCGGGACAGGGCTAACTATGGCTACACCTTC.

This chain uses TRBV5-1 with TRBJ2-2; TRBD2 agrees at 8 bases. Looked up from germline, CDR1 is SGHRS and CDR2 is YFSETQ. The CDR3 is 14 residues long. V shed 4 bases and J 3 bases; nucleotides not matched to a gene: 2. CDR3 nucleotide sequence: TGCGCCAGCAGCCCGGGGGGGTACACCGGGGAGCTGTTTTTT. Translation: CASSPGGYTGELFF.

The V call is TRBV12-5, the J call TRBJ2-7; D is unclear. The CDR3 consists of 14 residues. With 0 bases removed from V and 5 bases from J, the gap between germline ends came to 11 bases. Per the germline V gene, CDR1 is LGHNT and CDR2 is FRNRAP. The CDR3 loop reads CASGLVHPYHEQYF. In DNA, the CDR3 is TGTGCTAGTGGTTTGGTACACCCTTACCACGAGCAGTACTTC. Combining the CDR3 with reference TRBV12-5 and TRBJ2-7 gives the whole variable domain DARVTQTPRHKVTEMGQEVTMRCQPILGHNTVFWYRQTMMQGLELLAYFRNRAPLDDSGMPKDRFSAEMPDATLATLKIQPSEPRDSAVYFCASGLVHPYHEQYFGPGTRLTVT.

This clone was found once. The chain combines TRBV19 with TRBJ2-4, with D possibly being TRBD1 (6 bases). Germline CDR1 LNHDA, CDR2 SQIVND (reference sequence). The V and J ends lost 7 bases and 3 bases respectively, with 16 bases between them. CDR3 size: 15 residues. The CDR3 DNA follows: TGTGCCAGTACCCAAGGGGGTGGCAGCAAAAACATTCAGTACTTC. This translates into CASTQGGGSKNIQYF.

The chain is built from TRBV28 and TRBJ2-7; 10 nucleotides agree with TRBD1. Per the germline V gene, CDR1 is MDHEN and CDR2 is SYDVKM. With 8 bases clipped from V and 5 bases from J, the junction kept 3 bases outside the gene matches. The CDR3 length is 12 residues. CDR3 protein: CASGQGVDEQYF. CDR3 bases: TGTGCCAGCGGACAGGGGGTTGACGAGCAGTACTTC.

This chain joins TRBV5-1 and TRBJ2-7; 9 bases match TRBD2. The J segment lost 2 bases and the V segment lost 1 base, leaving 1 base of the junction unmatched. The germline V gene encodes CDR1 SGHRS and CDR2 YFSETQ. There are 14 residues in the CDR3. CDR3: CASSLSSGTYEQYF. In nucleotides, the CDR3 is TGCGCCAGCAGCTTGTCTAGCGGGACCTACGAGCAGTACTTC.

The V call is TRBV5-1, the J call TRBJ1-4; 8 bases fit TRBD1. The V and J ends lost 3 bases and 7 bases, in that order; junction bases with no gene match: 5. The CDR3 runs to 14 residues. Germline V gives CDR1 SGHRS, CDR2 YFSETQ. CDR3 bases: TGCGCCAGCAGCTCTGGACAGGGAAGTGAAAAACTGTTTTTT. This sequence encodes CASSSGQGSEKLFF. Supplemented by reference TRBV5-1 and TRBJ1-4, the full variable domain reads KAGVTQTPRYLIKTRGQQVTLSCSPISGHRSVSWYQQTPGQGLQFLFEYFSETQRNKGNFPGRFSGRQFSNSRSEMNVSTLELGDSALYLCASSSGQGSEKLFFGSGTQLSVL.

V gene TRBV19 combines with J gene TRBJ2-1, with 8 bases fitting TRBD2. J was trimmed by 9 bases and V by 1 base; bases with no gene match: 5. The CDR3 contains 14 residues. The germline gives CDR1 LNHDA, CDR2 SQIVND (reference sequence). CDR3 DNA sequence: TGTGCCAGTAGTATAGCGGGAGGGAGGATTGAGCAGTTCTTC. Amino acid sequence: CASSIAGGRIEQFF. Filled out from reference TRBV19 and TRBJ2-1, the complete variable domain reads DGGITQSPKYLFRKEGQNVTLSCEQNLNHDAMYWYRQDPGQGLRLIYYSQIVNDFQKGDIAEGYSVSREKKESFPLTVTSAQKNPTAFYLCASSIAGGRIEQFFGPGTRLTVL.

This clone was observed once. The CDR3 coding sequence is TGTGCCAGCAGCCAAGAGAGACAGGGGACTAGCACAGATACGCAGTATTTT. This translates into CASSQERQGTSTDTQYF. This chain links TRBV3-1 (or the pseudogene TRBV3-2) with TRBJ2-3; the match to TRBD1 covers 8 bases. The CDR3 extends over 17 amino acids. Germline lookup yields CDR1 LGHDT and CDR2 YNNKEL (reference sequence). With V trimmed by 0 bases and J by 0 bases, 5 bases remained unmatched.

This clone has only one observation. The chain recombines TRBV19 with TRBJ1-6; no clear D. The V gene's germline CDR1 is LNHDA and CDR2 SQIVND (reference sequence). The CDR3 runs 12 residues. V lost 3 bases and J lost 7, with 4 bases in between. CDR3 nucleotides: TGTGCCAGTAGTATTGAGAATTCACCCCTCCACTTT. Its protein product is CASSIENSPLHF.

The J gene is TRBJ1-1, the V gene TRBV6-5; D is possibly TRBD1 (5 bases). Looked up from germline, CDR1 is MNHEY and CDR2 is SVGAGI. With 0 bases removed from V and 5 bases from J, the gap between germline ends came to 16 bases. The CDR3 is 16 residues long. The CDR3 is CASSYSRGRQYTEAFF. The CDR3 nucleotides read TGTGCCAGCAGTTACTCGCGGGGCAGACAATATACTGAAGCTTTCTTT.

The gene calls are TRBV28 and TRBJ1-5; TRBD1 agrees at 8 bases. This CDR3 has 16 amino acids. The germline gives CDR1 MDHEN, CDR2 SYDVKM. The V gene end was trimmed by 5 bases and the J gene end by 6 bases; junction bases not matched to a gene: 12. CDR3: CASSLFGTGRPQPQHF. The CDR3 bases are TGTGCCAGCAGTCTATTCGGGACAGGAAGACCTCAGCCCCAGCATTTT. The whole variable domain, filled in from reference TRBV28 and TRBJ1-5, reads DVKVTQSSRYLVKRTGEKVFLECVQDMDHENMFWYRQDPGLGLRLIYFSYDVKMKEKGDIPEGYSVSREKKERFSLILESASTNQTSMYLCASSLFGTGRPQPQHFGDGTRLSIL.

The chain has TRBV7-9 and TRBJ1-1, with D perhaps TRBD1 (5 bases). Germline CDR1 and CDR2: SEHNR and FQNEAQ (reference sequence). Trimming took 1 base from V and 0 from J, leaving 6 bases between them. The CDR3 runs to 14 residues. The CDR3: CASSLGGLNTEAFF. The CDR3 DNA sequence: TGTGCCAGCAGCTTAGGGGGCCTGAACACTGAAGCTTTCTTT.

This chain connects TRBV2 to TRBJ1-2, with 10 bases identical to TRBD1. Germline CDR1 reads SNHLY; CDR2 reads FYNNEI. The CDR3 runs 15 residues. The J segment lost 5 bases and the V segment lost 7 bases, leaving 10 bases of the junction unmatched. The CDR3: CASTRDRGGGYGYTF. The DNA for the CDR3 is TGTGCCAGCACCCGGGACAGGGGAGGAGGGTATGGCTACACCTTC.

The rearrangement uses TRBV7-9 and TRBJ2-3, with 7 bases lining up with TRBD2. The V gene's germline CDR1 is SEHNR and CDR2 FQNEAQ (reference sequence). The CDR3 covers 15 residues. The J segment lost 1 base and the V segment lost 5 bases, leaving 6 bases of the junction unmatched. CDR3 sequence: CASSGTLAGTDTQYF. DNA of the CDR3: TGTGCCAGCAGCGGAACCCTAGCGGGCACAGATACGCAGTATTTT.

V usage is TRBV18 and J usage is TRBJ2-7; 7 nucleotides align to TRBD2. CDR3 length: 15 residues. CDR1 KGHSH and CDR2 LQKENI come from the germline V gene. V shed 3 bases and J 2 bases; nucleotides not matched to a gene: 7. Here the CDR3 reads CASSPVTSATYEQYF. The CDR3 region has the DNA TGTGCCAGCTCACCGGTTACTAGCGCAACCTACGAGCAGTACTTC.

The genes are TRBV3-1 (or the pseudogene TRBV3-2) and TRBJ2-4; 11 bases match TRBD2. This CDR3 has 17 residues. The trim removed 3 bases at V and 4 bases at J, leaving 8 bases unmatched. Germline V lookup: CDR1 LGHDT, CDR2 YNNKEL (reference sequence). The CDR3 sequence is CASSHLGSGREKNIQYF. As DNA, the CDR3 is TGTGCCAGCAGCCACCTCGGTAGCGGGAGGGAGAAAAACATTCAGTACTTC.

The chain links TRBV10-3 to TRBJ2-1; 7 positions match TRBD2. Germline CDR1 is ENHRY and CDR2 is SYGVKD. The trim removed 7 bases at V and 5 bases at J, leaving 5 bases unmatched. There are 13 residues in the CDR3. The CDR3: CAIMAGVHNEQFF. In DNA, the CDR3 is TGTGCCATCATGGCGGGAGTCCACAATGAGCAGTTCTTC.

The chain combines TRBV6-5 with TRBJ1-4; TRBD1 might be the D (5 bases). This CDR3 region has 13 residues. Trimming removed 3 bases at V and 7 bases at J, with 9 bases between. CDR1 is MNHEY, CDR2 SVGAGI, per germline. This chain's CDR3 is CASSYSGFEKLFF. The DNA of the CDR3 is TGTGCCAGCAGTTATTCAGGGTTTGAAAAACTGTTTTTT.

The DNA of the CDR3 is TGTGCCAGCAGCTTAACCGGCCAGGGTAGGAGCACCGGGGAGCTGTTTTTT. It encodes CASSLTGQGRSTGELFF. The chain uses TRBV7-3 and TRBJ2-2; a possible D gene is TRBD1 (5 bases). This CDR3 region has 17 residues. The germline gives CDR1 SGHTA, CDR2 FQGTGA. Trimming pared 0 bases from V and 4 bases from J, leaving 15 bases between.

This chain joins TRBV28 and TRBJ1-4; 7 nucleotides match TRBD1. This CDR3 has 15 amino acids. Trimming cost V 4 bases and J 8 bases; bases outside gene matches: 10. Germline V CDR1 and CDR2: MDHEN, SYDVKM. In DNA form, the CDR3 reads TGTGCCAGCAGTTATTCAGGGGGTCGGGGCGAAAAACTGTTTTTT. This sequence encodes CASSYSGGRGEKLFF.

This rearrangement joins TRBV30 to TRBJ1-1; TRBD1 matches 8 bases. The germline gives CDR1 GTSNPN, CDR2 SVGIG (reference sequence). V trimming: 5 bases; J trimming: 5 bases; junction bases outside the gene matches: 4. This CDR3 has 12 residues. CDR3 protein: CAWGQGGTEAFF. CDR3 DNA: TGTGCCTGGGGACAGGGAGGAACTGAAGCTTTCTTT.